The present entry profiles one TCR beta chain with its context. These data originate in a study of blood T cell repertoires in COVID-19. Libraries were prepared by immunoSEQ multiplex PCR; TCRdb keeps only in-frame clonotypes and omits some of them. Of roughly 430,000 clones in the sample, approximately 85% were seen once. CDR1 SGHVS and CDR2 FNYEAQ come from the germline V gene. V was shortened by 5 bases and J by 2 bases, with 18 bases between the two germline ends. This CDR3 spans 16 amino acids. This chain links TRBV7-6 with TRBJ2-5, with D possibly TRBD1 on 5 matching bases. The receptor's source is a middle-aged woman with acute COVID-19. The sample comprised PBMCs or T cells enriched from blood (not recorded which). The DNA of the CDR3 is TGTGCCAGCAGCCTCAGGCCAGGGTCGGTTCAAGAGACCCAGTACTTC. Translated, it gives CASSLRPGSVQETQYF.